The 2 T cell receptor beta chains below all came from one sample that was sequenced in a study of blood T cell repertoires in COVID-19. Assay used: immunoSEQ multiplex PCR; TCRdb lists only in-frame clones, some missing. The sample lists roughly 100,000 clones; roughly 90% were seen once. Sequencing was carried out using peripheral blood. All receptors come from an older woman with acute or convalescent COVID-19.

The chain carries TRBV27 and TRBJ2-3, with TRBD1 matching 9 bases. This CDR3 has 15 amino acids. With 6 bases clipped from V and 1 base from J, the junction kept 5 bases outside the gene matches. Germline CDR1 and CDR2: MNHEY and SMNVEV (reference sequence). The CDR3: CASSRQGGGTDTQYF. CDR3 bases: TGTGCCAGCAGCCGACAGGGGGGAGGCACAGATACGCAGTATTTT.

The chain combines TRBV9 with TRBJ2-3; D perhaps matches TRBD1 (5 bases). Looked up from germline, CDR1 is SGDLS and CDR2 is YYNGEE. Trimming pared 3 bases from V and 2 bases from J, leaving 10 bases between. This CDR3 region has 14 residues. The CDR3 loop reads CASSGGAFTDTQYF. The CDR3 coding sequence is TGTGCCAGCAGCGGGGGCGCTTTCACAGATACGCAGTATTTT. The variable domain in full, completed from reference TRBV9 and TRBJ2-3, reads DSGVTQTPKHLITATGQRVTLRCSPRSGDLSVYWYQQSLDQGLQFLIQYYNGEERAKGNILERFSAQQFPDLHSELNLSSLELGDSALYFCASSGGAFTDTQYFGPGTRLTVL.